This T cell receptor beta chain was sequenced in a study of CD8 T cells and mutated HIV epitopes (dated by TCRdb to the early 2020s). Study-wide context: Acutely infected subjects were chosen according to which epitope form their transmitted founder virus carried and according to their ELISpot responses. About seven chronically and a few acutely HIV-infected subjects were included in the cohort. Of 165 subjects screened, the criteria for sorting epitope-specific T cells were met by only a subset. Not every subject was tested for the same epitope, and only RF10 was examined in both acute and chronic HIV infection. TL10, KY11, RF10 and TY8 were used as the epitopes. This study sequenced single-cell TCR alpha/beta chains from CD8+ T cells that recognized the non-adapted (NAE) and adapted (AE) forms of four HIV Nef epitopes. Broader findings and caveats from the paper: Multiple alpha and beta chain CDR3s were present in some wells, and only cells with both an alpha and a beta chain were included. Clonality of dual tetramer+ cells was higher in chronic subjects than in acute subjects (mean difference 0.31), although the study did not have enough power to detect a significant difference. Single-reactive CD8+ T cells were seen only in acutely infected subjects, suggesting possible clonal selection between acute and chronic infection. The main limitations were acknowledged to be the small number of subjects and the diverse clinical presentations of the subjects.

Germline trimming amounts to 1 base on V and 3 bases on J, with 13 as the count of junction bases outside the gene matches. According to the germline V gene (reference sequence), CDR1 reads DFQATT and CDR2 reads SNEGSKA. The CDR3, from cysteine to phenylalanine, totals 17 residues. Only the CDR3 region is kept as DNA, spanning 51 bases read in frame from base 1. Library generation was performed with single-cell sequencing. Single-cell cDNA was made with a method adapted from Smart-seq2 and MARS-Seq that used oligo-dT primers carrying well-specific UMIs and KAPA HiFi first-round PCR. Pooled first-round products underwent nested PCR with template-switch oligo forward primers and barcoded reverse primers specific to the TCR alpha and beta chains. The products were purified with AMPure XP, indexed with TruSeq adapters, and then quantified with the KAPA Universal qPCR Library Quantification Kit. An Illumina MiSeq with 2x300 bp paired-end chemistry was used to sequence the TCR libraries. As for the original processing: After quality filtering, reads were demultiplexed to their wells, mapped onto the TCRA and TCRB loci, and assigned to clonotypes using MiXCR, with analysis then done in VGAS. A modified version of the VDJfasta platform was used to deconvolute the TCR data. An analysis of CDR3 overlap between plates ruled out large-scale cross-plate contamination. Clonality was computed as one minus the ratio of unique productive CDR3s to total productive CDR3s. The raw public reads went through TCRdb reprocessing: fastp at Q25, MiXCR clone calling, in-frame beta chains kept. Identical CDR3 proteins give one entry, which carries the most common genes and DNA. For this entry, the V and J calls and clone size follow TCRdb and not the study's own pipeline. In this sample the table shows around 440 distinct CDR3 sequences, about half of which occur a single time. The ten largest make up around three fifths of the sample.

To note about this clonotype: No base qualities exist here, and no much larger clone lies one base off it.

In light of the paper, this sample's time point label describes: sampled during acute HIV-1 infection (about 23-92 days post infection). Ficoll density gradient separation was used to isolate peripheral blood mononuclear cells from leukapheresis or whole blood, after which the cells were cryopreserved. Without stimulation, thawed PBMCs were stained with HLA class I tetramers loaded with the NAE or AE epitope to identify resting antigen-specific CD8+ T cells. A BD FACS Aria III was used to sort single CD8+ T cells into 96-well plates that contained lysis buffer. Specimen: CD8+ T cells sorted from blood by dual tetramer staining, collected during acute HIV infection. The sample's cell subset or site label, decoded: cells binding both NAE and AE RF10 tetramers (cross-reactive), unstimulated. The chain is assembled from TRBV20-1 and TRBJ2-7; a stretch of 9 junction bases matches TRBD2. The source is a man aged 25 to 40 with HIV-1 infection. The CDR3 protein sequence reads: CSARVPSGAPTYYEQYF. In nucleotide form, the sequence is TGCAGTGCTAGAGTGCCTAGCGGGGCCCCAACCTACTACGAGCAGTACTTC.